These 20 T cell receptor beta chains came from one sample sequenced in a study of beta chain features in type 1 diabetes (dated by TCRdb to the late 2010s). Library preparation employed the immunoSEQ multiplex PCR assay. The entire isolated RNA was reverse transcribed using the High Capacity cDNA Reverse Transcription Kit, and thus expressed TCRB transcripts were sequenced. The clones in this table, taken by TCRdb from immuneACCESS, are in-frame only. Not every clone is retained; where verified, under half of the shortfall comes from an unresolved V gene, and the cause of the rest is unknown. The sample profile shows about 290,000 clones; roughly 8% of them were found once. Approximately 0.99% of the sample comes from the top ten. Material: central memory CD4+ T cells from blood. The source of these receptors is a woman aged 18-29 years in good health.

The V and J genes are TRBV7-9 and TRBJ1-1; 9 nucleotides agree with TRBD1. Losses at the gene ends were 4 bases for V and 6 bases for J; bases not matched to a gene: 6. This CDR3 is built from 14 residues. Germline V gives CDR1 SEHNR, CDR2 FQNEAQ (reference sequence). CDR3 sequence reads: CASSSGQGNPEAFF. The DNA for the CDR3 is TGTGCCAGCAGCTCGGGACAGGGTAATCCTGAAGCTTTCTTT.

There are a few counts of this clone. The chain has TRBV7-2 and TRBJ2-7, with D tentatively TRBD1 (5 bases). Trimming left V 1 base short and J 4 bases short, with 11 bases between. The CDR3 runs 14 residues. Germline-derived CDR1 and CDR2 are SGHTA and FQGNSA. CDR3 bases: TGTGCCAGCAGCTTAGAGTTAGGGGCTTACGAGCAGTACTTC. It codes for CASSLELGAYEQYF.

This chain connects TRBV14 to TRBJ1-6; TRBD1 is a possible D gene (5 bases). The V end lost 0 bases, the J end lost 7 bases, and 16 bases lay between the germline ends. Per germline, CDR1 SGHDN and CDR2 FVKESK. The CDR3 is 17 residues long. CDR3 bases: TGTGCCAGCAGCCAAGATCTGGGCGCGGGACCGAATTCACCCCTCCACTTT. Amino acid sequence: CASSQDLGAGPNSPLHF.

This clone was seen only a few times. The gene calls are TRBV7-9 and TRBJ1-2; D not resolved. This CDR3 has 14 residues. Germline V gene sequence: CDR1 SEHNR, CDR2 FQNEAQ (reference sequence). The germline V and J ends were trimmed by 2 bases and 3 bases, with 10 bases remaining between them. CDR3 in DNA: TGTGCCAGCAGCTTATCTGGGCAGGACTATGGCTACACCTTC. Translated: CASSLSGQDYGYTF.

The V call is TRBV7-6, the J call TRBJ1-1; D is uncertain. This CDR3 has 14 residues. Germline V gene sequence: CDR1 SGHVS, CDR2 FNYEAQ. Trimming took off 3 bases at V and 1 base at J, with 9 bases between the two ends. Here the CDR3 DNA reads TGTGCCAGCAGCTTGGGCAGGTGGAACACTGAAGCTTTCTTT. Its protein is CASSLGRWNTEAFF.

CDR3 loop: CASSQGGQGARAFF. The CDR3 DNA reads as TGCGCCAGCAGCCAAGGGGGACAGGGGGCGCGGGCTTTCTTT. This chain connects TRBV4-3 to TRBJ1-1; 12 positions match TRBD1. The CDR3 contains 14 residues. V was clipped by 1 base and J by 11 bases; unmatched bases: 5. Germline CDR1 reads LGHNA; CDR2 reads YSLEER.

This clone was found a few times. V gene TRBV4-3 combines with J gene TRBJ2-3, with 14 bases lining up with TRBD2. The CDR3 sequence is 19 residues long. Germline values: CDR1 LGHNA, CDR2 YSLEER. Trimming took 3 bases from V and 4 from J; bases not matched to a gene: 12. CDR3 DNA sequence: TGCGCCAGCAGCCAGAACCCGGGACTAGCGGGGGCTAGGGCAGATACGCAGTATTTT. Translated, it gives CASSQNPGLAGARADTQYF.

On this clone: Other DNA sequences in this sample translate to the same CDR3. The J gene is TRBJ2-1, the V gene TRBV4-2; D ambiguous. The CDR3 runs 14 residues. Germline CDR1 reads LGHNA; CDR2 reads YNFKEQ. The V end was cut by 0 bases, the J end by 4 bases, with 7 bases between. The CDR3 region is CASSQDLLYNEQFF. The DNA of the CDR3 is TGTGCCAGCAGCCAAGATCTCCTTTACAATGAGCAGTTCTTC.

This clone occurred a few times. V is TRBV27 and J is TRBJ1-2, with D possibly matching TRBD1 (5 bases). Germline CDR1 MNHEY, CDR2 SMNVEV (reference sequence). Trimming left V 5 bases short and J 5 bases short, with 12 bases between. The CDR3 runs 13 residues. CDR3 in amino acids: CASSRAEGYGYTF. Written as DNA, the CDR3 is TGTGCCAGCAGTCGGGCGGAGGGGTATGGCTACACCTTC.

At least ten counts were recorded for this clone. The V gene is TRBV7-2, the J gene TRBJ2-4; D possibly matches TRBD1 or TRBD2 (6 bases each). The germline gives CDR1 SGHTA, CDR2 FQGNSA. The V and J ends lost 2 bases and 8 bases respectively, with 19 bases between them. The CDR3 runs to 16 residues. CDR3 DNA sequence: TGTGCCAGCAGCTTACTTGCTTTAGGGGGGCCGCACATTCAGTACTTC. It specifies CASSLLALGGPHIQYF.

This chain links TRBV19 with TRBJ1-2, with TRBD1 matching over 8 bases. The CDR3 runs 16 residues. The V gene's germline CDR1 is LNHDA and CDR2 SQIVND (reference sequence). V was pared by 4 bases and J by 3 bases, with 10 bases of the junction left unmatched. CDR3 residues: CASSSNNRGVDYGYTF. DNA for the CDR3: TGTGCCAGTAGTAGCAACAACAGGGGGGTCGACTATGGCTACACCTTC.

Many counts were recorded for this clone. The chain is built from TRBV2 and TRBJ2-2; D call uncertain. V was trimmed by 3 bases and J by 4 bases, leaving 12 bases between them. The germline gives CDR1 SNHLY, CDR2 FYNNEI. The CDR3 has 15 residues. CDR3: CASSEKGISTGELFF. The DNA of the CDR3 is TGTGCCAGCAGTGAGAAAGGGATCAGCACCGGGGAGCTGTTTTTT.

This clone has just a few counts. The chain joins TRBV7-2 to TRBJ2-6; D is unclear. The CDR3 loop spans 15 amino acids. V was cut by 5 bases and J by 2 bases, with 10 bases left in between. Germline values: CDR1 SGHTA, CDR2 FQGNSA. The CDR3 sequence is CASSEFAAGANVLTF. The CDR3 DNA is TGTGCCAGCAGCGAATTCGCGGCTGGGGCCAACGTCCTGACTTTC.

This rearrangement joins TRBV19 to TRBJ2-7; D uncertain. The CDR3 has 16 residues. V lost 5 bases, J lost 0 bases, and 17 bases lay in between. Germline CDR1 LNHDA, CDR2 SQIVND (reference sequence). The CDR3 loop is CASSDVVRNPSYEQYF. CDR3 coding DNA: TGTGCCAGTAGTGATGTCGTTCGGAACCCCTCCTACGAGCAGTACTTC. The whole variable domain, filled in from reference TRBV19 and TRBJ2-7, reads DGGITQSPKYLFRKEGQNVTLSCEQNLNHDAMYWYRQDPGQGLRLIYYSQIVNDFQKGDIAEGYSVSREKKESFPLTVTSAQKNPTAFYLCASSDVVRNPSYEQYFGPGTRLTVT.

This clone showed up just a few times. The rearrangement uses TRBV11-1 and TRBJ2-5, with TRBD2 as a possible D gene (5 bases). Per the germline V gene, CDR1 is SGHAT and CDR2 is FQDESV (reference sequence). The CDR3 length is 14 residues. Trimming took off 5 bases at V and 1 base at J, with 11 bases between the two ends. The CDR3 DNA reads as TGTGCCAGCAGCCCCTCCGGACTCCAAGAGACCCAGTACTTC. Residues: CASSPSGLQETQYF.

This sequence joins TRBV9 and TRBJ2-2; D ambiguous. Trimming took off 2 bases at V and 0 bases at J, with 8 bases between the two ends. CDR1 is SGDLS and CDR2 is YYNGEE in the germline V gene. The CDR3 has 15 amino acids. The CDR3 loop reads CASSVWVTNTGELFF. The CDR3 nucleotides read TGTGCCAGCAGCGTCTGGGTCACGAACACCGGGGAGCTGTTTTTT.

The chain is built from TRBV11-3 and TRBJ2-7; possible D gene TRBD1, 5 bases. The V gene lost 5 bases and the J gene lost 7 bases, with 12 bases spanning the gap. This CDR3 region has 12 residues. Germline V gene lookup returns CDR1 SGHNT and CDR2 YENEEA. CDR3 sequence (DNA): TGTGCCAGCAGCCCTGGGGCGAGGGAGCAGTACTTC. Translating it yields CASSPGAREQYF.

This chain links TRBV12-5 with TRBJ2-5, with 10 bases aligning to TRBD2. CDR1 LGHNT and CDR2 FRNRAP come from the germline V gene. With V trimmed by 1 base and J by 1 base, 0 bases remained unmatched. CDR3 length: 15 amino acids. Here the CDR3 DNA reads TGTGCTAGTGGTTTGGGGACTAGCGGCCAAGAGACCCAGTACTTC. This gives the protein CASGLGTSGQETQYF.

In this sample, this clone turned up many times. This chain links TRBV28 with TRBJ2-4; no clear D. Germline lookup yields CDR1 MDHEN and CDR2 SYDVKM. V gave up 5 bases and J gave up 7 bases, with 12 bases separating them. CDR3 length: 13 amino acids. CDR3 DNA: TGTGCCAGCAGTCCGCCCCGCCGGAACATTCAGTACTTC. Residues: CASSPPRRNIQYF. Full variable domain (missing parts from reference TRBV28 and TRBJ2-4): DVKVTQSSRYLVKRTGEKVFLECVQDMDHENMFWYRQDPGLGLRLIYFSYDVKMKEKGDIPEGYSVSREKKERFSLILESASTNQTSMYLCASSPPRRNIQYFGAGTRLSVL.

This clone was picked up many times. The chain is built from TRBV14 and TRBJ2-5; 9 positions match TRBD1. CDR1 and CDR2 (germline): SGHDN, FVKESK. V shed 6 bases, J shed 5 bases, and the junction held 10 bases outside the gene matches. This CDR3 has 15 amino acids. The CDR3 protein is CASRSGQGYFETQYF. CDR3 sequence (DNA): TGTGCCAGCAGATCGGGACAGGGCTATTTCGAGACCCAGTACTTC.